The 16 T cell receptor beta chains in this list originate from one sample, sequenced in a study of blood T cell repertoires in COVID-19. TCRdb's table, derived via immunoSEQ multiplex PCR, lists solely in-frame clones and lacks some. The sample yields 110,000 to 150,000 clones, 65% to 85% seen once. The sequenced material came from peripheral blood. The source is a woman between 45 and 60 years old with acute or convalescent COVID-19.

This rearrangement joins TRBV3-1 (or the pseudogene TRBV3-2) to TRBJ1-2; 8 bases match TRBD1. Germline lookup yields CDR1 LGHDT and CDR2 YNNKEL (reference sequence). The CDR3 has 15 residues. Unmatched junction bases numbered 8, after V lost 4 bases and J lost 4 bases. The CDR3 DNA is TGTGCCAGCAGCCCCGGACAGGGAGGAAGCTATGGCTACACCTTC. It translates to CASSPGQGGSYGYTF.

V and J are TRBV2 and TRBJ1-2, with unresolved D. Germline V gene data show CDR1 as SNHLY and CDR2 as FYNNEI. V was trimmed by 7 bases and J by 2 bases, leaving 8 bases between them. This CDR3 is built from 12 residues. This CDR3 is CASNLQNYGYTF. The CDR3 DNA sequence: TGTGCCAGCAATCTTCAGAACTATGGCTACACCTTC. Full variable domain (missing parts from reference TRBV2 and TRBJ1-2): EPEVTQTPSHQVTQMGQEVILRCVPISNHLYFYWYRQILGQKVEFLVSFYNNEISEKSEIFDDQFSVERPDGSNFTLKIRSTKLEDSAMYFCASNLQNYGYTFGSGTRLTVV.

Comments on this clone: Sequence at one end of the junction differs from germline and may be a read error. This chain links TRBV27 with TRBJ1-2; D gene ambiguous. CDR3 length: 12 residues. The V gene's germline CDR1 is MNHEY and CDR2 SMNVEV (reference sequence). Written as DNA, the CDR3 is TGTGCCAGCAGTCCGCCGAACTCCGGAGAACTCTTC. Translating it yields CASSPPNSGELF.

The chain uses TRBV7-2 and TRBJ1-1; D call uncertain. Germline assignment: CDR1 SGHTA and CDR2 FQGNSA. Deletions cut 5 bases from V and 1 base from J, with 11 bases between. The CDR3 has 14 residues. As DNA, the CDR3 is TGTGCCAGCAGCCTGGGCCTGGGGAACACTGAAGCTTTCTTT. This translates into CASSLGLGNTEAFF. The full variable domain, with the rest looked up from reference TRBV7-2 and TRBJ1-1, is GAGVSQSPSNKVTEKGKDVELRCDPISGHTALYWYRQSLGQGLEFLIYFQGNSAPDKSGLPSDRFSAERTGGSVSTLTIQRTQQEDSAVYLCASSLGLGNTEAFFGQGTRLTVV.

The CDR3 reads CASRQGLGYGYTF. For the CDR3, the DNA is TGTGCCAGCAGGCAGGGGCTCGGCTATGGCTACACCTTC. The rearrangement links TRBV12-3 or TRBV12-4 to TRBJ1-2; D is possibly TRBD1 (6 bases). This CDR3 spans 13 amino acids. V lost 6 bases and J lost 4, with 12 bases in between.

The rearrangement links TRBV28 to TRBJ1-1, with D possibly matching TRBD1 (6 bases). V lost 4 bases, J lost 0 bases, and 12 bases lay in between. The length of the CDR3 is 15 residues. Germline V gives CDR1 MDHEN, CDR2 SYDVKM. CDR3 DNA: TGTGCCAGCAGTTATAGCACAGGGTTGAACACTGAAGCTTTCTTT. It encodes CASSYSTGLNTEAFF.

The CDR3 loop is CASSGTGPDEQFF. CDR3 bases: TGTGCCAGCAGCGGGACAGGGCCGGATGAGCAGTTCTTC. The rearrangement uses TRBV9 and TRBJ2-1; 8 nucleotides align to TRBD1. After removal of 3 bases from V and 8 bases from J, the junction contained 4 bases not matched to a gene. Per germline, CDR1 SGDLS and CDR2 YYNGEE. The CDR3 loop spans 13 amino acids.

The J gene is TRBJ1-1, the V gene TRBV7-3; D is uncertain. V was pared by 2 bases and J by 2 bases, with 6 bases between. CDR1 and CDR2 (germline): SGHTA, FQGTGA. This CDR3 is 13 amino acids long. CDR3 DNA sequence: TGTGCCAGCAGCTTAGTTATCAACACTGAAGCTTTCTTT. Its protein is CASSLVINTEAFF.

V is TRBV6-5 and J is TRBJ1-6, with a tentative D call TRBD1 (6 bases). CDR3 length: 14 residues. CDR1 is MNHEY, CDR2 SVGAGI, per germline. V was shortened by 9 bases and J by 6 bases, with 15 bases between the two germline ends. CDR3 in DNA: TGTGCCAGTCGGTTGTGGACAGCTAATTCACCCCTCCACTTT. Protein sequence: CASRLWTANSPLHF.

The chain is built from TRBV19 and TRBJ1-5; possible D gene TRBD1, 5 bases. CDR1 is LNHDA and CDR2 is SQIVND in the germline V gene (reference sequence). With 6 bases removed from V and 10 bases from J, the gap between germline ends came to 13 bases. The CDR3 length is 12 residues. The CDR3 reads CASSLLQGPQHF. CDR3 nucleotides: TGTGCCAGTAGCCTTCTCCAGGGTCCCCAGCATTTT.

V is TRBV5-6 and J is TRBJ1-3, with TRBD1 matching over 8 bases. The CDR3 loop spans 15 amino acids. The junction had 7 bases not matched to a gene; V was cut back by 4 bases and J by 4 bases. CDR1 SGHDT and CDR2 YYEEEE come from the germline V gene. This chain's CDR3 is CASSPQGARGNTIYF. The CDR3 DNA reads TGTGCCAGCAGCCCTCAGGGGGCGCGAGGAAACACCATATATTTT.

The chain combines TRBV18 with TRBJ2-2, with D perhaps matching TRBD2 (5 bases). Trimming removed 5 bases from V and 6 bases from J, with 10 bases in between. Per the germline V gene, CDR1 is KGHSH and CDR2 is LQKENI. This CDR3 has 13 amino acids. The CDR3 protein is CASSSLAPGELFF. For the CDR3, the DNA is TGTGCCAGCTCATCCCTAGCCCCCGGGGAGCTGTTTTTT.

The CDR3 DNA sequence: TGTGCCAGCAGTTTGTATGCGGACAGTAGCAATCAGCCCCAGCATTTT. Translation gives CASSLYADSSNQPQHF. The chain uses TRBV28 and TRBJ1-5, with D perhaps TRBD1 (6 bases). The length of the CDR3 is 16 residues. V lost 3 bases and J 0 bases, leaving 12 bases between the germline ends. Germline loops: CDR1 MDHEN, CDR2 SYDVKM.

The chain has TRBV29-1 and TRBJ2-5; 8 positions agree with TRBD1. Trimming took 6 bases from V and 2 from J; bases not matched to a gene: 8. Germline CDR1 is SQVTM and CDR2 is ANQGSEA. The CDR3 covers 14 residues. The CDR3 is CSVRTGQFQETQYF. The DNA for the CDR3 is TGCAGCGTACGGACAGGGCAATTTCAAGAGACCCAGTACTTC.

This chain links TRBV12-3 or TRBV12-4 with TRBJ1-1; TRBD1 is a possible D gene (5 bases). The CDR3 runs to 13 residues. V lost 2 bases, J lost 8 bases, and 12 bases lay in between. In DNA, the CDR3 is TGTGCCAGCAGTTTATTCACAGGTAACGAAGCTTTCTTT. Translating it yields CASSLFTGNEAFF.

The chain uses TRBV5-1 and TRBJ2-1; 8 nucleotides match TRBD1. The germline V gene encodes CDR1 SGHRS and CDR2 YFSETQ. With 4 bases clipped from V and 8 bases from J, the junction kept 8 bases outside the gene matches. CDR3 length equals 14 residues. Here the CDR3 DNA reads TGCGCCAGCAGCCTCGTACAGGGGGTACATGAGCAGTTCTTC. Encoded protein: CASSLVQGVHEQFF.